This is a list of T cell receptor beta chains from one sample in a study of graft-versus-host responses after intestinal transplantation. The data were produced by immunoSEQ multiplex PCR, yet TCRdb's version contains in-frame clones alone and is incomplete. The table has under 40,000 clones, more than 90% seen once. This material consisted of PBMCs, taken 16 days after intestinal transplant. The receptor source for this set is a human patient who received an intestinal transplant, so some T cells may come from the graft donor. Each CDR3 is given with its conserved first and last residue. The order of the fields is V gene, CDR3 protein.

V: TRBV10-2
CDR3: CASSEYLSNEQFF

V: TRBV27
CDR3: CASSLVPTAYNEQFF

V: TRBV7-6
CDR3: CASSLPGQVEEQYF

V: TRBV10-2
CDR3: CASTPLVHYEQYF

V: TRBV5-6
CDR3: CASSLGPLGETQYF

V: TRBV19
CDR3: CASSPQELSNQPQHF

V: TRBV30
CDR3: CAWSVLINSQQYF

V: TRBV19
CDR3: CASSIDGGYTEAFF

V: TRBV4-1
CDR3: CASSQEWTTYEQYF

V: TRBV6-1
CDR3: CASREQVVSGNTIYF

V: TRBV4-3
CDR3: CASSQDEGTEAFF

V: TRBV28
CDR3: CASSLGANTEAFF

V: TRBV27
CDR3: CASSLGGRETQYF

V: TRBV5-1
CDR3: CASSITSLTRDSSYEQYF

V: TRBV7-6
CDR3: CASSPQGGNTEAFF

V: TRBV11-2
CDR3: CASTVQGTDAQYF

V: TRBV6-1
CDR3: CASRVRQGSEKLFF

V: TRBV4-1
CDR3: CASSKEPASGNTIYF

V: TRBV28
CDR3: CASSRSLDEQYF

V: TRBV6-5
CDR3: CASSYSVPGGGELFF

V: TRBV4-3
CDR3: CASSPESGAYEQYF

V: TRBV19
CDR3: CASSLGAFNEQFF

V: TRBV9
CDR3: CASSVPRAGTDTQYF

V: TRBV4-2
CDR3: CASSQGGLASYEQYF

V: TRBV2
CDR3: CAGKAGRDMNEQFF

V: TRBV28
CDR3: CASSWFNEQFF

V: TRBV6-5
CDR3: CASSYSNGRTDTQYF

V: TRBV28
CDR3: CASSRLEQYF